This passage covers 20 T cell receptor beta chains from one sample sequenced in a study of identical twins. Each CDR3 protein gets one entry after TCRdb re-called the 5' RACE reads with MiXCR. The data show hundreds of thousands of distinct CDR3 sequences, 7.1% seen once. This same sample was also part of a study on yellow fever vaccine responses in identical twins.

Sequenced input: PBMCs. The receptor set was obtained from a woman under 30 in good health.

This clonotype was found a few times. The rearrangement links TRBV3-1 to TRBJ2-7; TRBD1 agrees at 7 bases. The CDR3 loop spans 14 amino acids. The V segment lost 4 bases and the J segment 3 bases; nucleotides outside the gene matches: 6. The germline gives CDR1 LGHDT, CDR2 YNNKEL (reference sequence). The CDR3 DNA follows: TGTGCCAGCAGCCTGTCCGGGACAGACTACGAGCAGTACGTC. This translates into CASSLSGTDYEQYV.

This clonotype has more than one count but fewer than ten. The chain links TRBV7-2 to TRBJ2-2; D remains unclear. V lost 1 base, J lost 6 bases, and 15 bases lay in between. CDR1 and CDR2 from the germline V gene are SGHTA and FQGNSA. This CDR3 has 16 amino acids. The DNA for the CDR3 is TGTGCCAGCAGCTTAGTTGGAACCCTAGTCCCCGGGGAGCTGTTTTTT. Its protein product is CASSLVGTLVPGELFF.

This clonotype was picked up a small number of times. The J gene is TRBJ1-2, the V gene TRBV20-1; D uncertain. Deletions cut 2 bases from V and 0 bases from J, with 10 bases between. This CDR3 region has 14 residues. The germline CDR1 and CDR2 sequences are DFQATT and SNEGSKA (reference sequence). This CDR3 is CSARQVIANYGYTF. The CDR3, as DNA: TGCAGTGCTAGACAGGTCATAGCTAACTATGGCTACACCTTC.

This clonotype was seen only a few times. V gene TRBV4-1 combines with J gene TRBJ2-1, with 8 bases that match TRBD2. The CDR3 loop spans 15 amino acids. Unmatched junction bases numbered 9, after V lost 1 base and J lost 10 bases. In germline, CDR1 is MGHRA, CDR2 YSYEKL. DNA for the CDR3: TGCGCCAGCAGCCAAGTCGGGACGGGAGGGTACGAGCAGTTCTTC. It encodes CASSQVGTGGYEQFF.

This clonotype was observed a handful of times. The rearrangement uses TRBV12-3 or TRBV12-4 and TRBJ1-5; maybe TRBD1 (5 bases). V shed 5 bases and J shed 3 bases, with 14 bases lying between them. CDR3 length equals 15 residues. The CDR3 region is CASSGNRRDNQPQHF. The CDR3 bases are TGTGCCAGCAGTGGGAACAGGAGGGACAATCAGCCCCAGCATTTT.

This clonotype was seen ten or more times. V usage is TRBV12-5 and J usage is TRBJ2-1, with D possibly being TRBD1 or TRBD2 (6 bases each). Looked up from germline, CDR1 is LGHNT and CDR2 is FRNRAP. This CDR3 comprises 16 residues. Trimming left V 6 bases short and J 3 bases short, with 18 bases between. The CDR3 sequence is CASGGRTASVYNEQFF. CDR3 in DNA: TGTGCTAGTGGGGGAAGGACAGCTAGCGTCTACAATGAGCAGTTCTTC.

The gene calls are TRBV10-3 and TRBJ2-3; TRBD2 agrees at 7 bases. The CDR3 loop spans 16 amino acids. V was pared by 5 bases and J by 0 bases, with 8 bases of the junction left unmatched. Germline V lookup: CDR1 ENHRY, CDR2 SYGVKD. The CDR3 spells CAISRDISGSTDTQYF. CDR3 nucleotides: TGTGCCATCAGTCGAGACATTAGCGGGAGCACAGATACGCAGTATTTT.

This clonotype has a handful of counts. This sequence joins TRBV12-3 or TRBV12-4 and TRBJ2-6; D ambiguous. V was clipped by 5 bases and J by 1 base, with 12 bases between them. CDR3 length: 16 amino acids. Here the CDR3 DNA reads TGTGCCAGCAGTCCCGGACGGTGGTCTGGGGCCAACGTCCTGACTTTC. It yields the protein CASSPGRWSGANVLTF.

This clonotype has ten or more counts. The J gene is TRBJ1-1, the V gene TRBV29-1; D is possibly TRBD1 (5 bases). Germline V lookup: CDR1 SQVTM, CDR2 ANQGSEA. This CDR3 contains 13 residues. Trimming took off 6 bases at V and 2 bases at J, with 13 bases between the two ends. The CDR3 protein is CSVTSGGNTEAFF. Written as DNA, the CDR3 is TGCAGCGTCACCTCGGGGGGTAACACTGAAGCTTTCTTT.

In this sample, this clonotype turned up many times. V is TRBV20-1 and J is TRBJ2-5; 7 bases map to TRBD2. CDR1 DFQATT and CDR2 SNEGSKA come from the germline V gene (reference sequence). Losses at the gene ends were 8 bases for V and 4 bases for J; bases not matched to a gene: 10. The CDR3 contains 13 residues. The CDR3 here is CSSGRLNGETQYF. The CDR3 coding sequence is TGCAGTTCCGGGAGGTTGAATGGAGAGACCCAGTACTTC.

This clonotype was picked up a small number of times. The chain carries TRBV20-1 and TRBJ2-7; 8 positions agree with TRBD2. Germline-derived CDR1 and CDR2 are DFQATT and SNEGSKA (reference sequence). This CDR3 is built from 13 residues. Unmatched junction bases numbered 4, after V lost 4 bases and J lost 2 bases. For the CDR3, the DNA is TGCAGTGCTACGGTCGGGAGGGCCTACGAGCAGTACTTC. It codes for CSATVGRAYEQYF.

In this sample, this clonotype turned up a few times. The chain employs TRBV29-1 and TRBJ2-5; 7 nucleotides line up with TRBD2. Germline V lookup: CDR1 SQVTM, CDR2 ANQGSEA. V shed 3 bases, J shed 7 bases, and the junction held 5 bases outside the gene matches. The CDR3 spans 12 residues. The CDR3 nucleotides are TGCAGCGTTGACCGAGGGGAGGGGACCCAGTACTTC. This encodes CSVDRGEGTQYF.

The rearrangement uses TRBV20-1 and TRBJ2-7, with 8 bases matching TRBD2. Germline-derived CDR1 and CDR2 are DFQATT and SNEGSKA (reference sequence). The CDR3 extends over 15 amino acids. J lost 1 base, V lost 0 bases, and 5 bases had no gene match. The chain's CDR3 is CSARDGTRGSYEQYF. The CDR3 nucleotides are TGCAGTGCTAGAGACGGGACTAGAGGGTCCTACGAGCAGTACTTC.

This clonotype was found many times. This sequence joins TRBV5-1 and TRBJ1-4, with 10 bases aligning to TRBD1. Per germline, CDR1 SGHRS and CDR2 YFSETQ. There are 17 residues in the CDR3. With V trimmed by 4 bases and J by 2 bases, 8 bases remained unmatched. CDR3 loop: CASSPWGTGATNEKLFF. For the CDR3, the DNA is TGCGCCAGCAGCCCCTGGGGGACAGGGGCGACTAATGAAAAACTGTTTTTT.

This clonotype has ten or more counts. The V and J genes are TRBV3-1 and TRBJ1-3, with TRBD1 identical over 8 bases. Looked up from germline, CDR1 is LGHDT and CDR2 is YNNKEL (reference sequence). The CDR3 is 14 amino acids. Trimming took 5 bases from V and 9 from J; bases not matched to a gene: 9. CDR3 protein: CASSFDRGRGTIYF. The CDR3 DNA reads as TGTGCCAGCAGCTTCGACAGGGGCAGAGGCACCATATATTTT.

The CDR3 sequence: CSARGGGEEQFF. The CDR3 bases are TGCAGTGCTAGAGGAGGGGGTGAGGAGCAGTTCTTC. This chain uses TRBV20-1 with TRBJ2-1; maybe TRBD1 (6 bases). V was pared by 1 base and J by 10 bases, with 11 bases between. This CDR3 comprises 12 residues. Germline values: CDR1 DFQATT, CDR2 SNEGSKA (reference sequence).

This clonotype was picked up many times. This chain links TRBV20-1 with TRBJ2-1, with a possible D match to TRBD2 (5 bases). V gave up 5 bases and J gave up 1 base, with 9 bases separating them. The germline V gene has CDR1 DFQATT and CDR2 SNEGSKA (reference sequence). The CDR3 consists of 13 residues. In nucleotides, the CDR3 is TGCAGTGCTTCTAGCATATCCTACAATGAGCAGTTCTTC. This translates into CSASSISYNEQFF.

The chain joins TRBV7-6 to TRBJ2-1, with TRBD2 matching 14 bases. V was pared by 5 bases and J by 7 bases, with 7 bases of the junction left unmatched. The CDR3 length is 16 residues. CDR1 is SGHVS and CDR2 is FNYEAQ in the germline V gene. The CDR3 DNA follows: TGTGCCAGCAGCAAAAAAGGGACTAGCGGGAGTAATGAGCAGTTCTTC. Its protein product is CASSKKGTSGSNEQFF. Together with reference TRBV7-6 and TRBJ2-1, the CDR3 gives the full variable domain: GAGVSQSPRYKVTKRGQDVALRCDPISGHVSLYWYRQALGQGPEFLTYFNYEAQQDKSGLPNDRFSAERPEGSISTLTIQRTEQRDSAMYRCASSKKGTSGSNEQFFGPGTRLTVL.

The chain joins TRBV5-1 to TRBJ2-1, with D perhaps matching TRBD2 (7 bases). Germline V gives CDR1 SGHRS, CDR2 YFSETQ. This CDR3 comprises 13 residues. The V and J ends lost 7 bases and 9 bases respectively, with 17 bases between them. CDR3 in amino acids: CASAGRGGGEQFF. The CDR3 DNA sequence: TGCGCCAGCGCGGGGCGCGGGGGCGGTGAGCAGTTCTTC.

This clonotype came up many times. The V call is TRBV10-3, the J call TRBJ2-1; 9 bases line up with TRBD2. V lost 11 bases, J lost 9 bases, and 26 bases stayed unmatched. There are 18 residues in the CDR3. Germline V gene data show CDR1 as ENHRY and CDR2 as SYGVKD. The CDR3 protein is CAAWDPEGKAGGDREQFF. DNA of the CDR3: TGTGCCGCCTGGGACCCTGAAGGTAAAGCGGGAGGAGACCGTGAGCAGTTCTTC.